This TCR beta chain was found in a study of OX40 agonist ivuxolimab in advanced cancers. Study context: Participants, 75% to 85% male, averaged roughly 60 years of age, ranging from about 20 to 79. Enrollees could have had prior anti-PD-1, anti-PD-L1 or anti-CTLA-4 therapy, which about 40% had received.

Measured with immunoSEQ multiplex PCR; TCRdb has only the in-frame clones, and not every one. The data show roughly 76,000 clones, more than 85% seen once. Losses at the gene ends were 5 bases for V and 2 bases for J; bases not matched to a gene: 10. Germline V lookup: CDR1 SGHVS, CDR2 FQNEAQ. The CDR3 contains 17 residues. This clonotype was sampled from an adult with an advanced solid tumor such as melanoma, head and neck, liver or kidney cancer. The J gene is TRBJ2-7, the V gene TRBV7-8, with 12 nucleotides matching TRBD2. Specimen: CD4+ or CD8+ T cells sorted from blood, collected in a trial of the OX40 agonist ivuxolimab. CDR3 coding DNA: TGTGCCAGCAGCAAAGGACTAGCGGGGTCCCTCGCCTACGAGCAGTACTTC. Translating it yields CASSKGLAGSLAYEQYF.